Presented here are 18 T cell receptor beta chains from one specimen sequenced in a study of blood T cell repertoires in COVID-19. TCRdb's table, derived via immunoSEQ multiplex PCR, lists solely in-frame clones and lacks some. The data hold 250,000 or so clones, with approximately 89% observed a single time. The specimen was PBMCs or T cells enriched from blood (not recorded which). These receptors all come from a man aged 35-49 years who had been exposed to COVID-19.

The J gene is TRBJ1-4, the V gene TRBV27; D unclear. The V gene's germline CDR1 is MNHEY and CDR2 SMNVEV (reference sequence). The CDR3 is made up of 14 amino acids. Trimming shortened V by 2 bases and J by 5 bases, and 9 bases separated the two germline ends. CDR3 residues: CASSLTARNEKLFF. The CDR3 nucleotides are TGTGCCAGCAGTTTAACAGCAAGAAATGAAAAACTGTTTTTT.

The rearrangement links TRBV7-2 to TRBJ1-2, with a weak D call TRBD1 (6 bases). Germline V gives CDR1 SGHTA, CDR2 FQGNSA. Trimming shortened V by 1 base and J by 2 bases, and 17 bases separated the two germline ends. The CDR3 is 17 amino acids. The CDR3 coding sequence is TGTGCCAGCAGCTTAGTTCAGTGGAACAGGGAGAACTATGGCTACACCTTC. Translated, it gives CASSLVQWNRENYGYTF.

This clone was picked up one time. The chain recombines TRBV30 with TRBJ1-6, with D tentatively TRBD1 (6 bases). Looked up from germline, CDR1 is GTSNPN and CDR2 is SVGIG (reference sequence). With 8 bases removed from V and 4 bases from J, the gap between germline ends came to 12 bases. The CDR3 is 13 amino acids. This CDR3 reads CAVRGLYNSPLHF. CDR3 bases: TGTGCCGTAAGGGGGTTGTATAATTCACCCCTCCACTTT. Filled out from reference TRBV30 and TRBJ1-6, the complete variable domain reads SQTIHQWPATLVQPVGSPLSLECTVEGTSNPNLYWYRQAAGRGLQLLFYSVGIGQISSEVPQNLSASRPQDRQFILSSKKLLLSDSGFYLCAVRGLYNSPLHFGNGTRLTVT.

The V and J genes are TRBV5-6 and TRBJ2-1; D unclear. Germline V gene lookup returns CDR1 SGHDT and CDR2 YYEEEE. The CDR3 sequence is 13 residues long. V was pared by 6 bases and J by 6 bases, with 13 bases between. CDR3 in amino acids: CASTPRVVNEQFF. CDR3 in DNA: TGTGCCAGCACTCCCCGGGTCGTCAATGAGCAGTTCTTC. Based on the CDR3 plus reference TRBV5-6 and TRBJ2-1, the full variable domain is DAGVTQSPTHLIKTRGQQVTLRCSPKSGHDTVSWYQQALGQGPQFIFQYYEEEERQRGNFPDRFSGHQFPNYSSELNVNALLLGDSALYLCASTPRVVNEQFFGPGTRLTVL.

This rearrangement joins TRBV6-5 to TRBJ2-1; 9 bases map to TRBD2. Looked up from germline, CDR1 is MNHEY and CDR2 is SVGAGI. V trimming: 6 bases; J trimming: 10 bases; junction bases outside the gene matches: 4. The CDR3 contains 12 residues. CDR3 protein: CASRALAGEQFF. CDR3 nucleotide sequence: TGTGCCAGCAGGGCCCTAGCGGGAGAGCAGTTCTTC.

J is TRBJ2-5 and V is TRBV10-2; 12 nucleotides agree with TRBD2. This CDR3 has 15 residues. In germline, CDR1 is WSHSY, CDR2 SAAADI. The V segment lost 0 bases and the J segment 7 bases; nucleotides outside the gene matches: 3. The CDR3 nucleotides are TGCGCCAGCAGTGAGTCTCCTAGCGGGAGGGGGACCCAGTACTTC. The encoded protein is CASSESPSGRGTQYF.

The chain is built from TRBV7-8 and TRBJ2-5, with 7 bases matching TRBD1. This CDR3 is built from 14 residues. Germline V CDR1 and CDR2: SGHVS, FQNEAQ. V lost 5 bases, J lost 5 bases, and 8 bases stayed unmatched. As DNA, the CDR3 is TGTGCCAGCAGCCTCGGACAGGATGGGGAGACCCAGTACTTC. Translated: CASSLGQDGETQYF.

This chain links TRBV6-5 with TRBJ2-3, with 10 bases matching TRBD2. V shed 7 bases, J shed 2 bases, and the junction held 6 bases outside the gene matches. Germline V gene lookup returns CDR1 MNHEY and CDR2 SVGAGI. The CDR3 covers 15 residues. The DNA of the CDR3 is TGTGCCAGCACTAAGCGGGAGGGCGACACAGATACGCAGTATTTT. The encoded protein is CASTKREGDTDTQYF.

J is TRBJ2-2 and V is TRBV25-1, with 9 positions matching TRBD1. J was trimmed by 1 base and V by 3 bases; bases with no gene match: 6. CDR3 length: 17 residues. Germline assignment: CDR1 MGHDK and CDR2 SYGVNS. The chain's CDR3 is CASSELNRGLNTGELFF. The CDR3 coding sequence is TGTGCCAGCAGTGAGCTGAACAGGGGGCTGAACACCGGGGAGCTGTTTTTT.

The rearrangement uses TRBV11-2 and TRBJ1-6; 7 bases agree with TRBD1. Trimming took 4 bases from V and 7 from J; bases not matched to a gene: 7. Looked up from germline, CDR1 is SGHAT and CDR2 is FQNNGV. This CDR3 comprises 15 residues. CDR3 DNA: TGTGCCAGCAGCTATTTGGGACAGAACAATTCACCCCTCCACTTT. It is translated as CASSYLGQNNSPLHF.

V gene TRBV5-1 combines with J gene TRBJ2-3; 8 bases match TRBD1. Germline loops: CDR1 SGHRS, CDR2 YFSETQ. This CDR3 spans 14 amino acids. Losses at the gene ends were 4 bases for V and 6 bases for J; bases not matched to a gene: 7. CDR3 nucleotide sequence: TGCGCCAGCAGCCTAGGACAGGGTGACGATACGCAGTATTTT. Its translation is CASSLGQGDDTQYF.

This clone occurred once. V gene TRBV12-2 combines with J gene TRBJ2-7; the table's TRBD1 call for D was not verified on the DNA. TRBV12-2 is described as a pseudogene. CDR3 size: 20 residues. The CDR3 region has the DNA TGTGCAAGTCGCTTATGCCTCGAGGCCAGGGCACGACAAACTAACTACGAGCAGTACTTC. Amino acids: CASRLCLEARARQTNYEQYF.

V gene TRBV27 combines with J gene TRBJ1-6, with 10 bases identical to TRBD1. The V gene's germline CDR1 is MNHEY and CDR2 SMNVEV (reference sequence). The ends lost 6 bases at V and 2 bases at J; junction bases unmatched: 10. The CDR3 has 18 amino acids. The CDR3 protein is CASSSRDRGTAYNSPLHF. DNA for the CDR3: TGTGCCAGCAGCTCAAGGGACAGGGGAACGGCCTATAATTCACCCCTCCACTTT.

Points on this clone: The sample holds other DNA sequences that translate to the same CDR3. This chain uses TRBV27 with TRBJ1-5, with D tentatively TRBD1 (5 bases). The CDR3 has 13 amino acids. V lost 2 bases and J 5 bases, leaving 7 bases between the germline ends. Per the germline V gene, CDR1 is MNHEY and CDR2 is SMNVEV (reference sequence). This CDR3 reads CASSLQGYQPQHF. DNA of the CDR3: TGTGCCAGCAGTTTACAGGGCTATCAGCCCCAGCATTTT.

The chain joins TRBV7-9 to TRBJ1-2; D remains unclear. The V gene lost 5 bases and the J gene lost 5 bases, with 12 bases spanning the gap. The CDR3 runs to 13 residues. Looked up from germline, CDR1 is SEHNR and CDR2 is FQNEAQ (reference sequence). The CDR3 spells CASSLGAGYGYTF. In DNA form, the CDR3 reads TGTGCCAGCAGCCTGGGAGCGGGATATGGCTACACCTTC.

The V and J genes are TRBV9 and TRBJ2-3; 15 bases match TRBD2. The CDR3 is made up of 19 amino acids. CDR1 and CDR2 from the germline V gene are SGDLS and YYNGEE. The V and J ends lost 0 bases and 0 bases, in that order; junction bases with no gene match: 5. CDR3: CASSVAGTSGGTSTDTQYF. As DNA, the CDR3 is TGTGCCAGCAGCGTAGCTGGGACTAGCGGGGGGACTAGCACAGATACGCAGTATTTT.

The chain employs TRBV6-4 and TRBJ2-1, with a tentative D call TRBD2 (5 bases). V was cut by 3 bases and J by 7 bases, with 10 bases left in between. Germline CDR1 reads MRHNA; CDR2 reads SNTAGT. The length of the CDR3 is 13 residues. The CDR3 is CASSEGERNEQFF. CDR3 coding DNA: TGTGCCAGCAGTGAGGGAGAGAGGAATGAGCAGTTCTTC.

This clone has only one observation. This chain uses TRBV12-5 with TRBJ1-5, with TRBD1 matching 7 bases. The germline CDR1 and CDR2 sequences are LGHNT and FRNRAP. The CDR3 spans 14 residues. Trimming at V came to 1 base and at J to 7 bases, leaving 4 bases not matched to a gene. The CDR3 region is CASGLGQGRQPQHF. CDR3 DNA: TGTGCTAGTGGTTTGGGACAGGGAAGGCAGCCCCAGCATTTT.